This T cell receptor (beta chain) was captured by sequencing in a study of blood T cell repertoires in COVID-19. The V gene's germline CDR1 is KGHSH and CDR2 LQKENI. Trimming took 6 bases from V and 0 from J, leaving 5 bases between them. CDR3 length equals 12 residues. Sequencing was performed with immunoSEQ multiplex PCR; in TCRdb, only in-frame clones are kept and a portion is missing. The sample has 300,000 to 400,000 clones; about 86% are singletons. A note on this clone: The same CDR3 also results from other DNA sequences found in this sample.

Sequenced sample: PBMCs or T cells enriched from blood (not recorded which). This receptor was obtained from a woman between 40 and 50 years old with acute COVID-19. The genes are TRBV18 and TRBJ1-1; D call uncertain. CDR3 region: CASSDMNTEAFF. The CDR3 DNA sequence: TGTGCCAGCTCCGACATGAACACTGAAGCTTTCTTT.